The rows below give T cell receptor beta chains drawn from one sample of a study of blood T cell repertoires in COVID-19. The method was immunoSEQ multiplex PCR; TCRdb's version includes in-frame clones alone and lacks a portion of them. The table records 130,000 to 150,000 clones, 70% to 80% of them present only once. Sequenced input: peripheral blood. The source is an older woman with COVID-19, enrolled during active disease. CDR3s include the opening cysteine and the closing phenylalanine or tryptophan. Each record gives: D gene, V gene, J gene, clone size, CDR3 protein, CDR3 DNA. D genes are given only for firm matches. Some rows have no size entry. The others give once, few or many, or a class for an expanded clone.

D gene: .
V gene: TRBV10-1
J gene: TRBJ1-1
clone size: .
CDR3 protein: CASIGCLGQNTEAFF
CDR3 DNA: TGCGCCAGCATTGGGTGCCTGGGCCAGAACACTGAAGCTTTCTTT

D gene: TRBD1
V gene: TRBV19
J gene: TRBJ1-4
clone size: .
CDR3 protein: CASSRRGGSEKLFF
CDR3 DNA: TGTGCCAGTAGTAGGCGAGGGGGCTCTGAAAAACTGTTTTTT

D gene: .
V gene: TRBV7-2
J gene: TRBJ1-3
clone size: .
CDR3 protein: CASSVTRVPGNTIYF
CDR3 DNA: TGTGCCAGCAGCGTAACCAGGGTCCCTGGAAACACCATATATTTT

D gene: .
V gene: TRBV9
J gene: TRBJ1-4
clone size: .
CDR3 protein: CASSVTGHAEKLFF
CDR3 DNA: TGTGCCAGCAGCGTTACAGGACACGCCGAAAAACTGTTTTTT

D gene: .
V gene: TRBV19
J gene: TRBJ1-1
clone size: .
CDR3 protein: CASNNERPGDTEAFF
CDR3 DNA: TGTGCCAGTAATAACGAACGACCAGGGGACACTGAAGCTTTCTTT

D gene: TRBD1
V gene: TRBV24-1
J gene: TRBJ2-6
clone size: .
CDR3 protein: CATSSGQGGSGANVLTF
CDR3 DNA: TGTGCCACCAGCTCGGGACAGGGGGGTTCTGGGGCCAACGTCCTGACTTTC

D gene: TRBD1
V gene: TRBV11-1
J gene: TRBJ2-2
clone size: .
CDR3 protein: CASSLGTGGRTGELFF
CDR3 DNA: TGTGCCAGCAGCTTGGGCACAGGGGGCAGGACCGGGGAGCTGTTTTTT

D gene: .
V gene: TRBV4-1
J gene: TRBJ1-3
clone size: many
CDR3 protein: CASSQSMYKTSGNTIYF
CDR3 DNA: TGCGCCAGCAGCCAAAGTATGTACAAAACCTCTGGAAACACCATATATTTT

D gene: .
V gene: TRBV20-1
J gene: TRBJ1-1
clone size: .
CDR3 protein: CSASLRDTEAFF
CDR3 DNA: TGCAGTGCTAGTTTGAGGGACACTGAAGCTTTCTTT

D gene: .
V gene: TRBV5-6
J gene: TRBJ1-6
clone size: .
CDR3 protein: CASSLWVAGSNSPLHF
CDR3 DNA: TGTGCCAGCAGCTTGTGGGTTGCGGGATCTAATTCACCCCTCCACTTT

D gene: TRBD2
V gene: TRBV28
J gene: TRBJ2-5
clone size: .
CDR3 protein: CASSLGGGARSETQYF
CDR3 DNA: TGTGCCAGCAGTTTGGGCGGGGGGGCTCGGTCGGAGACCCAGTACTTC

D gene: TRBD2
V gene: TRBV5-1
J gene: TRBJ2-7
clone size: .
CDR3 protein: CASSSSGAEQYF
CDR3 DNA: TGCGCCAGCAGCTCCAGCGGGGCCGAGCAGTACTTC

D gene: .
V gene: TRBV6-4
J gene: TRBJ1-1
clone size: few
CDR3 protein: CASKQEDSMNTEAFF
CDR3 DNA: TGTGCCAGCAAGCAAGAGGACAGCATGAACACTGAAGCTTTCTTT

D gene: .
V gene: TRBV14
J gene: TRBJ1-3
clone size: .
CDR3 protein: CASSPLGGGSGNTIYF
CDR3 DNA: TGTGCCAGCAGCCCCCTAGGGGGGGGCTCTGGAAACACCATATATTTT

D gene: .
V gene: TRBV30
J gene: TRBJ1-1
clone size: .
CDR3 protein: CAWSVWLGGGNTEAFF
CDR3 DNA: TGTGCCTGGAGTGTTTGGTTGGGGGGAGGGAACACTGAAGCTTTCTTT

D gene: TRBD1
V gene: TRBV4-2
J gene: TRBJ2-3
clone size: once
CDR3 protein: CASSQEVRQGADTQYF
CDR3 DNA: TGTGCCAGCAGCCAAGAGGTACGACAGGGGGCAGATACGCAGTATTTT

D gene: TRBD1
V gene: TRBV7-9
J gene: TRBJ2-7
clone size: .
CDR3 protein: CASSSGTGSYYEQYF
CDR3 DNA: TGTGCCAGCAGCTCCGGGACAGGTTCTTACTACGAGCAGTACTTC

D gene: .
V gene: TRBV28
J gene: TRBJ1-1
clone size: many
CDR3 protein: CASRSPGTPGKTEAFF
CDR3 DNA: TGTGCCAGCAGGTCCCCCGGGACACCGGGAAAAACTGAAGCTTTCTTT

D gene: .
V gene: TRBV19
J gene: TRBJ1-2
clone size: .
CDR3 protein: CASSIESGGGYTF
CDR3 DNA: TGTGCCAGTAGTATTGAATCCGGGGGTGGCTACACCTTC

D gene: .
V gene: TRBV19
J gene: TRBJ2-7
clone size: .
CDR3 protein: CASSSSYRDTYEQYF
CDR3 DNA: TGTGCCAGTAGTAGTTCTTACCGGGACACCTACGAGCAGTACTTC

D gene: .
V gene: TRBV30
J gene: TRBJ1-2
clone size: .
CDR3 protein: CAWRGGPGRGYTF
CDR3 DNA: TGTGCCTGGAGAGGGGGTCCAGGGCGAGGCTACACCTTC

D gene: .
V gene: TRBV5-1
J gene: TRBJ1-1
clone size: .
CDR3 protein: CASSHGLQGPSEAFF
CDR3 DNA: TGCGCCAGCAGCCATGGGCTACAGGGACCCTCTGAAGCTTTCTTT

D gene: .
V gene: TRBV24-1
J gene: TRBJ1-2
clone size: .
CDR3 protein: CATSRGHDGYTF
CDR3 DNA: TGTGCCACCTCCCGTGGACATGATGGCTACACCTTC

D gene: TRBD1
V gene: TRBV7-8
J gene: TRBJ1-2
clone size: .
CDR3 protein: CASFAGFSGGDGYTF
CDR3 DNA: TGTGCCAGCTTTGCGGGGTTCTCAGGGGGCGATGGCTACACCTTC

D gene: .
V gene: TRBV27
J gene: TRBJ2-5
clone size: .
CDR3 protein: CASSLGGKKETQYF
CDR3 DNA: TGTGCCAGCAGTTTGGGCGGGAAGAAAGAGACCCAGTACTTC

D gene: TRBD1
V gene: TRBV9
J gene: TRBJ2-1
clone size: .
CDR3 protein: CASSVSGQGWGEQFF
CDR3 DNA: TGTGCCAGCAGCGTTTCTGGACAGGGTTGGGGTGAGCAGTTCTTC

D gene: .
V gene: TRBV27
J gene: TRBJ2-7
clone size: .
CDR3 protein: CASSSRQSYEQYF
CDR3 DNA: TGTGCCAGCAGTTCCCGACAGTCCTACGAGCAGTACTTC

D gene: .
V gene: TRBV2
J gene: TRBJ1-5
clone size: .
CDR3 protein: CASSEYMSQPQHF
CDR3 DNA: TGTGCCAGCAGTGAATATATGAGTCAGCCCCAGCATTTT

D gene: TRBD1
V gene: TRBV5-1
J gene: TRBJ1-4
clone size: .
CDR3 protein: CASSLRQGGTNEKLFF
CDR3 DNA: TGCGCCAGCAGCCTTCGACAGGGCGGTACTAATGAAAAACTGTTTTTT

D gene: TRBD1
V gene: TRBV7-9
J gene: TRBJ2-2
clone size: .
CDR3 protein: CASSPRTGTGNTGELFF
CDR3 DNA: TGTGCCAGCAGTCCAAGGACCGGGACAGGGAACACCGGGGAGCTGTTTTTT

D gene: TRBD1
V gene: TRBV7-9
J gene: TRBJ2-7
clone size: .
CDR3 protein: CASSLTGFGEQYF
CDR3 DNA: TGTGCCAGCAGCCTGACAGGGTTTGGAGAGCAGTACTTC

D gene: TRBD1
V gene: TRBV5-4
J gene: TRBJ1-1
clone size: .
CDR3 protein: CASSLASRQGSTEAFF
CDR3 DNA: TGTGCCAGCAGCTTGGCTTCAAGACAGGGAAGCACTGAAGCTTTCTTT

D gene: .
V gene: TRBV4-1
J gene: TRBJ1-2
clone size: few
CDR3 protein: CASSQHPNDRANYGYTF
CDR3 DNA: TGCGCCAGCAGCCAACACCCCAATGATAGAGCTAACTATGGCTACACCTTC

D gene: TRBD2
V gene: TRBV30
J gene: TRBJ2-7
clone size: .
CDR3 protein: CAWSGGGVEGYEQYF
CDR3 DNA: TGTGCCTGGAGTGGTGGGGGGGTCGAGGGATACGAGCAGTACTTC

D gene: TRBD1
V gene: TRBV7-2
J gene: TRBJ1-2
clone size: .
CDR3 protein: CASSSRTGGKDGYTF
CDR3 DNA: TGTGCCAGCAGCTCCCGGACAGGCGGGAAGGATGGCTACACCTTC

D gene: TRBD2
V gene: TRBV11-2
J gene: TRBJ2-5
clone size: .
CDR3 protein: CASSLALAGEETQYF
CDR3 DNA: TGTGCCAGCAGCTTAGCACTAGCGGGGGAAGAGACCCAGTACTTC